In its sample, the clone carrying this T cell receptor (beta chain) was seen once. As yet, its antigen is unknown. TCRdb's table, derived via immunoSEQ multiplex PCR, lists solely in-frame clones and lacks some. This table holds roughly 73,000 clones, 88% found once. This entry is derived from a study of OX40 agonist ivuxolimab in advanced cancers. The overall study: From roughly 20 to 85 years was the age range, with a mean of approximately 63 years, and about 78% were male. People who had prior anti-PD-1, anti-PD-L1 or anti-CTLA-4 therapy could take part, and under 45% had some. Study results and limitations: Among expanded peripheral T cells, antigen specificity went undetermined.

The CDR3 runs 13 residues. V lost 4 bases and J 6 bases, leaving 12 bases between the germline ends. Germline V lookup: CDR1 MNHNY, CDR2 SVGAGI (reference sequence). The starting material was CD4+ or CD8+ T cells sorted from blood, obtained in a trial of the OX40 agonist ivuxolimab. The rearrangement links TRBV6-6 to TRBJ1-2, with D possibly matching TRBD1 (5 bases). This receptor was identified in an adult with an advanced solid tumor such as melanoma, head and neck, liver or kidney cancer. CDR3 sequence: CASSSDSRDGYTF. In DNA, the CDR3 is TGTGCCAGCAGTTCAGACAGCCGAGATGGCTACACCTTC.